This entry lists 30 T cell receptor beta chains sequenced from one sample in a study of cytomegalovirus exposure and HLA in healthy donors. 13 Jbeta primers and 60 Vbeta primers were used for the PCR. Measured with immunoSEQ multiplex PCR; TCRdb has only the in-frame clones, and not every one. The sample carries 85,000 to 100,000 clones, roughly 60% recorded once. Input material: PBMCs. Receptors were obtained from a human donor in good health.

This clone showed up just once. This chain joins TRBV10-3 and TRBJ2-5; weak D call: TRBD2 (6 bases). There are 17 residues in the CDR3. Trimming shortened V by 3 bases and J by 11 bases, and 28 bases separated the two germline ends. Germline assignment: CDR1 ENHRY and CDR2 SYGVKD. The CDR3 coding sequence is TGTGCCATCAGTGACCACAAAGGAGGGACCACTAAAACGGAGCAGTACTTC. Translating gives CAISDHKGGTTKTEQYF.

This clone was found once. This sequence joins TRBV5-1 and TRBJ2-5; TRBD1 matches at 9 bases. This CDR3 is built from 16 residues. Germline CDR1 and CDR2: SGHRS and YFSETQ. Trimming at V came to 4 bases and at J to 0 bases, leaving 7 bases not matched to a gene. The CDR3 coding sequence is TGCGCCAGCAGCCACGGGACAGGGTTGTACCAAGAGACCCAGTACTTC. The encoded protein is CASSHGTGLYQETQYF.

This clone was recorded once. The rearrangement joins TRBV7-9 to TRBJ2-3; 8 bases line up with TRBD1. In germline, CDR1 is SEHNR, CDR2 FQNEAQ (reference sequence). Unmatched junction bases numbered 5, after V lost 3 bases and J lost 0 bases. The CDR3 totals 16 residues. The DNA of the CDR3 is TGTGCCAGCAGCTTCGGACAGGGCCCTAGCACAGATACGCAGTATTTT. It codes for CASSFGQGPSTDTQYF.

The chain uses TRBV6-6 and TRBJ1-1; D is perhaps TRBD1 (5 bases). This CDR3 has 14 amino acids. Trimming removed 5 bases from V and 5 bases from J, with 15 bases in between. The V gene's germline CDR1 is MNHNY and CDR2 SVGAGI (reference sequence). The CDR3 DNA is TGTGCCAGCAGTGTACTCAGGGAGGGAACTGAAGCTTTCTTT. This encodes CASSVLREGTEAFF.

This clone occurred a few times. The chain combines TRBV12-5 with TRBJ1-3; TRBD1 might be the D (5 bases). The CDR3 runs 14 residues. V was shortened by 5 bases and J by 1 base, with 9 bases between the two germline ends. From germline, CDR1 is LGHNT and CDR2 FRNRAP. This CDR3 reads CASGPDRSGNTIYF. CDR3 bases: TGTGCTAGTGGTCCCGACAGATCTGGAAACACCATATATTTT.

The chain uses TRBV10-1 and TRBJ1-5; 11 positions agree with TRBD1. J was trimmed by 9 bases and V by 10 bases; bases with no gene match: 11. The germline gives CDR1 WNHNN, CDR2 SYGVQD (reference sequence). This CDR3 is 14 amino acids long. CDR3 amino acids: CATIPGTGGLPQHF. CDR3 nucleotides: TGCGCCACCATCCCCGGGACAGGGGGGTTGCCCCAGCATTTT.

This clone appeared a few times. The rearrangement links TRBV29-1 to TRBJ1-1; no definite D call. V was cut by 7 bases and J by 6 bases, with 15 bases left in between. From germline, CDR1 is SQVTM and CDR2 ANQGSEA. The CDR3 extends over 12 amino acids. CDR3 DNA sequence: TGCAGCGCTGCGGCGGGTTTGGCTGAAGCTTTCTTT. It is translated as CSAAAGLAEAFF.

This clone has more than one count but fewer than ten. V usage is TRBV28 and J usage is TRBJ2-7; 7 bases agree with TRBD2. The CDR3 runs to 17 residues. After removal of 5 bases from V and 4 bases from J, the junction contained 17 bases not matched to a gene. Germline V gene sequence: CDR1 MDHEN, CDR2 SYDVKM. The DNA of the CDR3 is TGTGCCAGCAGTAGAACAAGACCCGGGAGGCGCTCTTACGAGCAGTACTTC. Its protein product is CASSRTRPGRRSYEQYF. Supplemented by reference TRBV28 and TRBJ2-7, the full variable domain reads DVKVTQSSRYLVKRTGEKVFLECVQDMDHENMFWYRQDPGLGLRLIYFSYDVKMKEKGDIPEGYSVSREKKERFSLILESASTNQTSMYLCASSRTRPGRRSYEQYFGPGTRLTVT.

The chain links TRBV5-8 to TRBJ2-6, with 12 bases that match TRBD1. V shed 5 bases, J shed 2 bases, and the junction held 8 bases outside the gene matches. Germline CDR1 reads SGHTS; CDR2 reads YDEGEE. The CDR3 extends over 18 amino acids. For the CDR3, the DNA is TGTGCCAGCAGGTTCCGGGACAGGGGGCTACCTGGGGCCAACGTCCTGACTTTC. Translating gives CASRFRDRGLPGANVLTF.

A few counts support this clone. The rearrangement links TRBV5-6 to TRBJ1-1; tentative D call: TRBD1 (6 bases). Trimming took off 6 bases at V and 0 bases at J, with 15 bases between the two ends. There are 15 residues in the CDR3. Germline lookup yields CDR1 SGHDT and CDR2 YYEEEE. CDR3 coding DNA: TGTGCCAGCACCACCCTTGGACAGCTGAACACTGAAGCTTTCTTT. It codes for CASTTLGQLNTEAFF.

The CDR3 DNA is TGTGCCAGCTCACCAACCCGAGAGGTCCCCCAGCATTTT. This gives the protein CASSPTREVPQHF. J is TRBJ1-5 and V is TRBV18; D is uncertain. CDR3 length: 13 amino acids. V lost 2 bases and J 10 bases, leaving 12 bases between the germline ends. In germline, CDR1 is KGHSH, CDR2 LQKENI.

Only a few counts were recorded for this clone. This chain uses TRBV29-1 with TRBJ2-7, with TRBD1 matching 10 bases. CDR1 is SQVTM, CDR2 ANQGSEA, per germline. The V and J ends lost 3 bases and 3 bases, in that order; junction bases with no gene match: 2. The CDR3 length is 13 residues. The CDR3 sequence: CSVERTGGYEQYF. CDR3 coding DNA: TGCAGCGTTGAGAGGACAGGGGGCTACGAGCAGTACTTC.

The CDR3 bases are TGCGCCAGCAGCCAAGATGCGGGGGGCTCCTACAATGAGCAGTTCTTC. This codes for CASSQDAGGSYNEQFF. This chain links TRBV4-3 with TRBJ2-1; 8 nucleotides match TRBD2. CDR1 and CDR2 (germline): LGHNA, YSLEER. The CDR3 is made up of 16 amino acids. The trim removed 0 bases at V and 0 bases at J, leaving 1 base unmatched.

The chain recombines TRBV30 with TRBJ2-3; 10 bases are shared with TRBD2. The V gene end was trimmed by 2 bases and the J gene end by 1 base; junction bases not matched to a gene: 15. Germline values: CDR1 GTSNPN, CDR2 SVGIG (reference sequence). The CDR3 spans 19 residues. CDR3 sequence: CAWSLASGGFTGGTDTQYF. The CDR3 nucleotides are TGTGCCTGGAGTCTGGCTAGCGGGGGATTCACCGGGGGCACAGATACGCAGTATTTT.

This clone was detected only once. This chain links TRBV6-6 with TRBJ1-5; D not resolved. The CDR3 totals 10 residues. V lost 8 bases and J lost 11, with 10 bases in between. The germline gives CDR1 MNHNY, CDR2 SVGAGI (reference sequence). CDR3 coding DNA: TGTGCCAGCTTGCGGATGGCCCAGCATTTT. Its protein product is CASLRMAQHF.

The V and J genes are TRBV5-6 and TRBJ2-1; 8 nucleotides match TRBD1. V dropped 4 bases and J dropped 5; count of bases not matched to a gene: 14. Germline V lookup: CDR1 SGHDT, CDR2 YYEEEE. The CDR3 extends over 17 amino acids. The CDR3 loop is CASSTGWGQANDNEQFF. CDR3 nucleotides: TGTGCCAGCAGCACCGGATGGGGACAGGCTAATGACAATGAGCAGTTCTTC.

The CDR3 DNA reads as TGTGCCTGGAGTGTCGGGGATCCCGCTGAAGCTTTCTTT. Protein product: CAWSVGDPAEAFF. The chain uses TRBV30 and TRBJ1-1; no reliable D call. The CDR3 extends over 13 amino acids. Between the trimmed V and J ends, which lost 0 bases and 6 bases, there was a span of 11 bases. The germline V gene encodes CDR1 GTSNPN and CDR2 SVGIG (reference sequence).

The CDR3 DNA sequence: TGTGCCAGCAGCACGCGGGACCTCCGCGGAAACACCATATATTTT. Its translation is CASSTRDLRGNTIYF. The rearrangement links TRBV5-4 to TRBJ1-3; possibly TRBD1 for D (5 bases). V lost 4 bases and J lost 4, with 15 bases in between. The CDR3 sequence is 15 residues long. Per the germline V gene, CDR1 is SGHNT and CDR2 is YYREEE (reference sequence). Full variable domain (outside the CDR3, taken from reference TRBV5-4 and TRBJ1-3): ETGVTQSPTHLIKTRGQQVTLRCSSQSGHNTVSWYQQALGQGPQFIFQYYREEENGRGNFPPRFSGLQFPNYSSELNVNALELDDSALYLCASSTRDLRGNTIYFGEGSWLTVV.

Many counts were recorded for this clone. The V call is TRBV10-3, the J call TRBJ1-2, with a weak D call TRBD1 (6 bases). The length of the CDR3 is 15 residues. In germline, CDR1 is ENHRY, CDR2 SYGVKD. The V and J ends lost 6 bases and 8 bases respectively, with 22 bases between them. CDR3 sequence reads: CAIRGSQGSLEGYTF. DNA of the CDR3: TGTGCCATCAGGGGTTCACAGGGCAGTTTGGAGGGCTACACCTTC.

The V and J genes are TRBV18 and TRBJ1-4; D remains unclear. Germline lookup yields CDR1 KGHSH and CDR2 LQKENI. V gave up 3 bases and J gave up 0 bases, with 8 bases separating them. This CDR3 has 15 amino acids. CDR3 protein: CASSPYSATNEKLFF. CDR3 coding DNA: TGTGCCAGCTCACCCTACAGTGCAACTAATGAAAAACTGTTTTTT.

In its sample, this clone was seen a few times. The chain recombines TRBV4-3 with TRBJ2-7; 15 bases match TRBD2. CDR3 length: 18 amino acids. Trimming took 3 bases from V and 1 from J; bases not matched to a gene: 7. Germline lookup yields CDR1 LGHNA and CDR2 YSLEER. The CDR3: CASSHRTSGGAGSYEQYF. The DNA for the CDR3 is TGCGCCAGCAGCCACAGGACTAGCGGGGGGGCCGGGTCCTACGAGCAGTACTTC.

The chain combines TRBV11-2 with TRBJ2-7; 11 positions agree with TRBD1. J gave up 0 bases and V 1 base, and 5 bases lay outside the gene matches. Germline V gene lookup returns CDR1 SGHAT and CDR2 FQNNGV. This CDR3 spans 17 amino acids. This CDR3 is CASSLVLGQGDSYEQYF. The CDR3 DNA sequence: TGTGCCAGCAGCTTAGTATTGGGACAGGGGGACTCCTACGAGCAGTACTTC.

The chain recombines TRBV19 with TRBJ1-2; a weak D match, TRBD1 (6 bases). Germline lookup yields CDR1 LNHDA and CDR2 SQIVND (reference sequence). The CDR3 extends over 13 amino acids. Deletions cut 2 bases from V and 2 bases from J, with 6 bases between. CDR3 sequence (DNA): TGTGCCAGTAGTATAACAGGGAACTATGGCTACACCTTC. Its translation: CASSITGNYGYTF.

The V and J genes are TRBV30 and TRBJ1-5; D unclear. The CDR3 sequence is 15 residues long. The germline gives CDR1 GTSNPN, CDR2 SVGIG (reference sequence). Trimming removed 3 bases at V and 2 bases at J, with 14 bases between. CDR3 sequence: CAWSGPGRGNQPQHF. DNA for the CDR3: TGTGCCTGGAGCGGCCCCGGGAGGGGCAATCAGCCCCAGCATTTT.

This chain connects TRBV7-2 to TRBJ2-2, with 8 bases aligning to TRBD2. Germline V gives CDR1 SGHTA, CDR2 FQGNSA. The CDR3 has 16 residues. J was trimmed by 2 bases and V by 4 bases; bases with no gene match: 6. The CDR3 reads CASSWGGLGNTGELFF. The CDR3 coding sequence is TGTGCCAGCAGCTGGGGGGGACTAGGTAACACCGGGGAGCTGTTTTTT.

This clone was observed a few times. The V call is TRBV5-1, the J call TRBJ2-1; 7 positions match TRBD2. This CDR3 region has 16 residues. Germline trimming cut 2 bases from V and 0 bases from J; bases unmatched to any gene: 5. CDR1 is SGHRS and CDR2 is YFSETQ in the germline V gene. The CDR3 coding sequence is TGCGCCAGCAGCTTCGGGGGACTAAGCTCCTACAATGAGCAGTTCTTC. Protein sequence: CASSFGGLSSYNEQFF.

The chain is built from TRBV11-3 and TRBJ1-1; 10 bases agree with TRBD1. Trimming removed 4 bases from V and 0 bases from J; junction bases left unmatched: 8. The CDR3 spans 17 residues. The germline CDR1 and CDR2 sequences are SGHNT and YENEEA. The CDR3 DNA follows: TGTGCCAGCAGCTCCCCCCCGGGACAGGGGATGAACACTGAAGCTTTCTTT. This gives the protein CASSSPPGQGMNTEAFF. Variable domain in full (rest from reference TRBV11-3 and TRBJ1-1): EAGVVQSPRYKIIEKKQPVAFWCNPISGHNTLYWYLQNLGQGPELLIRYENEEAVDDSQLPKDRFSAERLKGVDSTLKIQPAELGDSAVYLCASSSPPGQGMNTEAFFGQGTRLTVV.

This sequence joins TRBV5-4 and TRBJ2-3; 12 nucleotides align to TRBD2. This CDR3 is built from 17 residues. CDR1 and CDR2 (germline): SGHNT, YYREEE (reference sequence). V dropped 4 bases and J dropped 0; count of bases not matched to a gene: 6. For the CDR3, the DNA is TGTGCCAGCAGCGGACTAGCGGGAAAAACTAGCACAGATACGCAGTATTTT. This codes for CASSGLAGKTSTDTQYF. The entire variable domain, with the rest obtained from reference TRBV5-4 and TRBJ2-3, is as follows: ETGVTQSPTHLIKTRGQQVTLRCSSQSGHNTVSWYQQALGQGPQFIFQYYREEENGRGNFPPRFSGLQFPNYSSELNVNALELDDSALYLCASSGLAGKTSTDTQYFGPGTRLTVL.

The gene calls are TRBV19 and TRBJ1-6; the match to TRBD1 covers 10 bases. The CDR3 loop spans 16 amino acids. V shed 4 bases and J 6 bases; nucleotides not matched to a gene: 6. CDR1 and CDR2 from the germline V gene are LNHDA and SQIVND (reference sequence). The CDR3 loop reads CASSNRGQGRNSPLHF. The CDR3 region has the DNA TGTGCCAGTAGTAACCGGGGACAGGGGCGTAATTCACCCCTCCACTTT.

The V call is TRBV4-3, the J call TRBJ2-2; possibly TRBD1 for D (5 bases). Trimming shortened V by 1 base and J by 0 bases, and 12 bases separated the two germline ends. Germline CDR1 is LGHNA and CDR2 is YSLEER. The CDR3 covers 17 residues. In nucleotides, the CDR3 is TGCGCCAGCAGCCAAGCAAAGTGGGGCGCGAACACCGGGGAGCTGTTTTTT. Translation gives CASSQAKWGANTGELFF.